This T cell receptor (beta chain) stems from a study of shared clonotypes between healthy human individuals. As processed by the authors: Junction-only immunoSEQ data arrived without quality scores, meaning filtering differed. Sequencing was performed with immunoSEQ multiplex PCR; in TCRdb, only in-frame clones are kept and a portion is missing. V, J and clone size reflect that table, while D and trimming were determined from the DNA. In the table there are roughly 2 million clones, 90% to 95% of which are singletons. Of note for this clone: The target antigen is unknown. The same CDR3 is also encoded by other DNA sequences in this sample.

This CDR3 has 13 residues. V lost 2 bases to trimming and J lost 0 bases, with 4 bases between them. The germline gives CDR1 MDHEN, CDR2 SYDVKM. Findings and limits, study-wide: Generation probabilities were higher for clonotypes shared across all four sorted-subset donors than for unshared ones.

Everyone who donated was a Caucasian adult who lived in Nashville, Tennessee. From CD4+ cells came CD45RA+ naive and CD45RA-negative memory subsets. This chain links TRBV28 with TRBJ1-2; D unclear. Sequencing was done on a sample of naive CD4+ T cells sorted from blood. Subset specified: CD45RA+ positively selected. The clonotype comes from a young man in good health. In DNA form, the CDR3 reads TGTGCCAGCAGTTTAGGCGCTAACTATGGCTACACCTTC. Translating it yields CASSLGANYGYTF.